This T cell receptor beta chain was recovered during a study of T cell responses to AZD1222 COVID-19 vaccine. Trimming pared 5 bases from V and 0 bases from J, leaving 16 bases between. This CDR3 region has 17 residues. Germline V lookup: CDR1 KGHDR, CDR2 SFDVKD. About this clone itself: No antigen is known for it.

Regarding the study as a whole: Repertoires were sampled only after the peak T cell response. A reported finding is that nearly half of spike-specific TCRs target unmutated variant regions. Researchers report vaccine-associated CD4 TCRs spanning spike, with dominance at 160-218 and 743-854.

Profiling relied on immunoSEQ multiplex PCR, and the TCRdb table lists in-frame clones only, not all of them. The table lists some 150,000 clones, 90% of them singletons, with around 1.6% in the top ten. Sequenced material: peripheral blood, taken on day 0 of AZD1222 vaccination. The chain links TRBV24-1 to TRBJ2-1; no reliable D call. This TCR derives from an adult in good health. The CDR3 loop reads CATSGVGQISSYNEQFF. In DNA, the CDR3 is TGTGCCACCAGTGGGGTCGGGCAGATATCCTCCTACAATGAGCAGTTCTTC.